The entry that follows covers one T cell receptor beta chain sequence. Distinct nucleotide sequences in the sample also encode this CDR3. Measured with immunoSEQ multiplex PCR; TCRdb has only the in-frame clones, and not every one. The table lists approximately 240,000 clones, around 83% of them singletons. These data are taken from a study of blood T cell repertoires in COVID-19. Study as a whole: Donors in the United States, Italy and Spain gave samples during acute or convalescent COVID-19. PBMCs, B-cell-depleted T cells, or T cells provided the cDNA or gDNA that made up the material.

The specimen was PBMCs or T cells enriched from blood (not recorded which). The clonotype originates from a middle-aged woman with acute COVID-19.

The chain's CDR3 is CASSQELGNTGELFF. CDR3 DNA sequence: TGTGCCAGCAGCCAAGAACTTGGGAACACCGGGGAGCTGTTTTTT. The rearrangement links TRBV14 to TRBJ2-2; no clear D gene. V dropped 0 bases and J dropped 1 base, with 6 bases sitting between them. This CDR3 contains 15 residues. Germline-derived CDR1 and CDR2 are SGHDN and FVKESK.